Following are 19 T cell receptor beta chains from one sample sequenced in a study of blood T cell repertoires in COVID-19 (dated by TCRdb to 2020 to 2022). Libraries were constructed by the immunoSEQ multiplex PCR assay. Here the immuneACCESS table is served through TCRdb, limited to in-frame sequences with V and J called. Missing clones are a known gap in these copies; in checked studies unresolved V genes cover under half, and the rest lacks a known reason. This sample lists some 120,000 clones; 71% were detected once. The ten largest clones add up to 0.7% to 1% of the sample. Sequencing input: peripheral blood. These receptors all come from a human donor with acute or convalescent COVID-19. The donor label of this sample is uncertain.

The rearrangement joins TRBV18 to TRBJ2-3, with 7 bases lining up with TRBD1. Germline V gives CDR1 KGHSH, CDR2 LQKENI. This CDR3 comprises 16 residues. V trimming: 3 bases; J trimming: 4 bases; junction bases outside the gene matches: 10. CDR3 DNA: TGTGCCAGCTCACCTAGACAGGGAGTTACAGCAGATACGCAGTATTTT. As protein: CASSPRQGVTADTQYF.

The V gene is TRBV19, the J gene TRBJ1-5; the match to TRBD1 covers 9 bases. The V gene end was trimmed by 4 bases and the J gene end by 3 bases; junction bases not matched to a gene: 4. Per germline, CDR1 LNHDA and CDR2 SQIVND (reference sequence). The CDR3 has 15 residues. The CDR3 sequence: CASSRRQGDNQPQHF. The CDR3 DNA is TGTGCCAGTAGTAGGAGACAGGGGGACAATCAGCCCCAGCATTTT.

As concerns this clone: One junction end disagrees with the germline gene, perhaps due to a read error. CDR3 bases: TGTGCCAGCAGAGAAGACAGGGCCGGGGAGCTGTTTTTT. It yields the protein CASREDRAGELFF. The chain joins TRBV6-1 to TRBJ2-2; TRBD1 aligns across 7 bases. Germline-derived CDR1 and CDR2 are MNHNS and SASEGT. The CDR3 runs 13 residues.

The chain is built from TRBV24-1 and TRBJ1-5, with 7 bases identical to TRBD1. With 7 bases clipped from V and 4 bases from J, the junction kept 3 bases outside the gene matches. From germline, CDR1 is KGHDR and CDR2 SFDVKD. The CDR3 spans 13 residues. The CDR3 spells CATSQQGNQPQHF. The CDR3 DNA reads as TGTGCCACCAGCCAACAGGGGAATCAGCCCCAGCATTTT.

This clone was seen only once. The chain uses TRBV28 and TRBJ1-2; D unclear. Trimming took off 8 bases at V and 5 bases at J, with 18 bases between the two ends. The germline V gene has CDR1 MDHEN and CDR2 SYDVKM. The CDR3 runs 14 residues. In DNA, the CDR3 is TGTGCCAGCGCCGTCGAGATCCAAGTATATGGCTACACCTTC. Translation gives CASAVEIQVYGYTF.

The CDR3 is CASSPSPGGTPWSTDTQYF. DNA of the CDR3: TGTGCCAGCTCACCAAGTCCGGGGGGCACTCCCTGGAGCACAGATACGCAGTATTTT. The chain joins TRBV18 to TRBJ2-3, with D tentatively TRBD2 (7 bases). There are 19 residues in the CDR3. Germline V gene data show CDR1 as KGHSH and CDR2 as LQKENI. Trimming cost V 2 bases and J 0 bases, with 21 bases left between them.

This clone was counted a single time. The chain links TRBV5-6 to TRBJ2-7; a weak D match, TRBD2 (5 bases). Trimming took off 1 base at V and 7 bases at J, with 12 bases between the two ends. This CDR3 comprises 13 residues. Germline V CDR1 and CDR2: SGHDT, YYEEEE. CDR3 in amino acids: CASSLPSGGEQYV. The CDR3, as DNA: TGTGCCAGCAGCTTGCCTTCAGGAGGAGAGCAGTACGTC.

As DNA, the CDR3 is TGTGCCATCTCCACAGGGCTCTATGGCTACACCTTC. Its protein is CAISTGLYGYTF. The chain has TRBV28 and TRBJ1-2; D is perhaps TRBD1 (6 bases). The CDR3 covers 12 residues. Germline V gene data show CDR1 as MDHEN and CDR2 as SYDVKM. Trimming left V 10 bases short and J 4 bases short, with 13 bases between.

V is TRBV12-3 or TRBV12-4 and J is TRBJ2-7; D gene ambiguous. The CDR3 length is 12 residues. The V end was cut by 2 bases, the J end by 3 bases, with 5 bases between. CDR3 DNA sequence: TGTGCCAGCAGTTTAAACTTCTACGAGCAGTACGTC. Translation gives CASSLNFYEQYV.

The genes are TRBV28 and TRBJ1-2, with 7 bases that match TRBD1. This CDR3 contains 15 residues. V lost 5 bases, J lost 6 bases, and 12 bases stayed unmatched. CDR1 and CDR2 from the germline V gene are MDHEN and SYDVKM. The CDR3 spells CASSPGDRLFNGYTF. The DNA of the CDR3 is TGTGCCAGCAGTCCCGGGGACAGACTTTTCAATGGCTACACCTTC.

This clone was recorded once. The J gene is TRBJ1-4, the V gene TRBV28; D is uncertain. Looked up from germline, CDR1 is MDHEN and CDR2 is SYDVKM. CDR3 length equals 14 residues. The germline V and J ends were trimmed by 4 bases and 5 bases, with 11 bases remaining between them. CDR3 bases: TGTGCCAGCAGTTCTGCACGGTGGAATGAAAAACTGTTTTTT. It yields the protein CASSSARWNEKLFF.

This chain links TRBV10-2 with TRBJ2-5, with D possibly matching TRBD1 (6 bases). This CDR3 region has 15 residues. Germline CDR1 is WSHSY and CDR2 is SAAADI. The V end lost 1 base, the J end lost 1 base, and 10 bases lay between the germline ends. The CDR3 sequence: CASSEWGPSQETQYF. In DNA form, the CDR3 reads TGCGCCAGCAGTGAGTGGGGGCCTTCCCAAGAGACCCAGTACTTC.

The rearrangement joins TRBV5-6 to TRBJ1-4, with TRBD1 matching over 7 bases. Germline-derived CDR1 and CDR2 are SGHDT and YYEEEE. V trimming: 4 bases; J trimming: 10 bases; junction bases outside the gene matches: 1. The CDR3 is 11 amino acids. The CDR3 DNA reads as TGTGCCAGCAGCCGACAGGGAAAACTGTTTTTT. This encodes CASSRQGKLFF. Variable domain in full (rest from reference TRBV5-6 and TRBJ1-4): DAGVTQSPTHLIKTRGQQVTLRCSPKSGHDTVSWYQQALGQGPQFIFQYYEEEERQRGNFPDRFSGHQFPNYSSELNVNALLLGDSALYLCASSRQGKLFFGSGTQLSVL.

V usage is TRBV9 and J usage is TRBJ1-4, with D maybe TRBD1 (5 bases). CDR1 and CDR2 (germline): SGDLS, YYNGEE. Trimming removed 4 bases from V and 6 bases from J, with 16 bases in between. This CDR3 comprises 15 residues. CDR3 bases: TGTGCCAGCAGCCCGATACAGGAAATTCATGAAAAACTGTTTTTT. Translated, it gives CASSPIQEIHEKLFF.

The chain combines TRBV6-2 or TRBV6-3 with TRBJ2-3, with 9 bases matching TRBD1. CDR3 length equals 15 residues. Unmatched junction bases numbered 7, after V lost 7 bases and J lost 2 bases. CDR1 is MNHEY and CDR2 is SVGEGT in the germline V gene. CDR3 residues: CASTPGQGTTDTQYF. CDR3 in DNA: TGTGCCAGCACCCCGGGACAGGGAACCACAGATACGCAGTATTTT.

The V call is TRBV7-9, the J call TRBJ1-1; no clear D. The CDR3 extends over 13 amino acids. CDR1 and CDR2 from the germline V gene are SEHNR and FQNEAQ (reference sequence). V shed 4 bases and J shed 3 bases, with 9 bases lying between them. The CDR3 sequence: CASSSSSDTEAFF. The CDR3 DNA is TGTGCCAGCAGCTCGTCATCAGACACTGAAGCTTTCTTT.

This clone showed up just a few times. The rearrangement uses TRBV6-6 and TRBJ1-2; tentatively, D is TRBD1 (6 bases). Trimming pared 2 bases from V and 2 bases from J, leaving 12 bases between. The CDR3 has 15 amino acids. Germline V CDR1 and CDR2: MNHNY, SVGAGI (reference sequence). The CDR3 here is CASSYGAGANYGYTF. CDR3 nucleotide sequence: TGTGCCAGCAGTTACGGGGCAGGGGCCAACTATGGCTACACCTTC.

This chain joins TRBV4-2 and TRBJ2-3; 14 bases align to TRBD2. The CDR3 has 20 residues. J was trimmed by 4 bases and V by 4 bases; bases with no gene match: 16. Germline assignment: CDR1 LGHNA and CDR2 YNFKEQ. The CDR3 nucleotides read TGTGCCAGCAGCCGAACAACCGGGACTAGCGGGGGCCACCCCTCAGATACGCAGTATTTT. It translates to CASSRTTGTSGGHPSDTQYF.

DNA of the CDR3: TGTGCCAGCAGTAGAGACAGGTCACCCCTCCACTTT. It yields the protein CASSRDRSPLHF. The gene calls are TRBV2 and TRBJ1-6, with D possibly being TRBD1 (6 bases). Germline values: CDR1 SNHLY, CDR2 FYNNEI. The CDR3 sequence is 12 residues long. V lost 5 bases and J lost 10, with 9 bases in between.